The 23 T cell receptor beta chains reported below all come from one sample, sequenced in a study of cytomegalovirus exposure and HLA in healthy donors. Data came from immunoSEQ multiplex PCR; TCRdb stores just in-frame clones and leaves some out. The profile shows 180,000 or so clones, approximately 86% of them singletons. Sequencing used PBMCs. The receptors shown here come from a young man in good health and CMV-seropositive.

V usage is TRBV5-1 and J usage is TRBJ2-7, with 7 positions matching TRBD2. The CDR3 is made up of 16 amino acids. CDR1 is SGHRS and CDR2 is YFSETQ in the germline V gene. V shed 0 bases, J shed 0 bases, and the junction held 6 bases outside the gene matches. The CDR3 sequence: CASSLGPAGDSYEQYF. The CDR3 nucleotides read TGCGCCAGCAGCTTGGGCCCGGCGGGGGACTCCTACGAGCAGTACTTC.

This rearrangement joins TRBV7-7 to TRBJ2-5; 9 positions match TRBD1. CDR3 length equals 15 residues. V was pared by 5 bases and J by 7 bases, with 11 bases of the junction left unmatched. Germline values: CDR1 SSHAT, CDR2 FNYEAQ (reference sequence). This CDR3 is CASSLGQGEGGTQYF. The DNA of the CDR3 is TGTGCCAGCAGCCTGGGACAGGGTGAAGGGGGGACCCAGTACTTC.

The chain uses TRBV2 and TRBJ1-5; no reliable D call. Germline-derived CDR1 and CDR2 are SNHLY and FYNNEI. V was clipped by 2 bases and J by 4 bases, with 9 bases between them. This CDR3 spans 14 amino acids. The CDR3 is CASSERVGNQPQHF. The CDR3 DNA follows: TGTGCCAGCAGTGAAAGAGTCGGGAATCAGCCCCAGCATTTT.

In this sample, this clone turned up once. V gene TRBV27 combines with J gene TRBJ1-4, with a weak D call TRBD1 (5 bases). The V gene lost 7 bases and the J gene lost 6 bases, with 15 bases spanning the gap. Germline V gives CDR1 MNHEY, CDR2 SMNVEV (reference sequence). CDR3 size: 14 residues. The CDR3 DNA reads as TGTGCCAGCACCACCCTGGGGGGGGATGAAAAACTGTTTTTT. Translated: CASTTLGGDEKLFF.

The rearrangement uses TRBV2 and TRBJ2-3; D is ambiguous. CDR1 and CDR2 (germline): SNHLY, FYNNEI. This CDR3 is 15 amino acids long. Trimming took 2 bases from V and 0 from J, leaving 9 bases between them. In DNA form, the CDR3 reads TGTGCCAGCAGTGAAATGGCGTTTAGCACAGATACGCAGTATTTT. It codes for CASSEMAFSTDTQYF.

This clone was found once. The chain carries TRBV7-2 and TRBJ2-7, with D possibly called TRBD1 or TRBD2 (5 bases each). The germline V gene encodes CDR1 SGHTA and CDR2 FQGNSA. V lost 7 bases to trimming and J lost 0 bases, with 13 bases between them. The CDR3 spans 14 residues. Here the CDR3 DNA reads TGTGCCAGCACACCGGGACCGTCCTCCTACGAGCAGTACTTC. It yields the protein CASTPGPSSYEQYF.

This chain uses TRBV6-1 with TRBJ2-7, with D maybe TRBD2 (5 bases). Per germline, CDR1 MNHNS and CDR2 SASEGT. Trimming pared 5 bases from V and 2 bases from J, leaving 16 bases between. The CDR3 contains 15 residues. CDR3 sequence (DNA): TGTGCCAGCAGTCCCGAAGGTGGGAGTACCTACGAGCAGTACTTC. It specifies CASSPEGGSTYEQYF.

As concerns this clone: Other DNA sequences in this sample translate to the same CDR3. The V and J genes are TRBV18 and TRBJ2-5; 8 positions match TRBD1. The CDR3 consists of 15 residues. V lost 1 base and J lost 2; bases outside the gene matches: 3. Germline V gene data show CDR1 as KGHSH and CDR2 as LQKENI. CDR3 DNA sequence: TGTGCCAGCTCACCACTACAGGGGGGACAAGAGACCCAGTACTTC. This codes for CASSPLQGGQETQYF.

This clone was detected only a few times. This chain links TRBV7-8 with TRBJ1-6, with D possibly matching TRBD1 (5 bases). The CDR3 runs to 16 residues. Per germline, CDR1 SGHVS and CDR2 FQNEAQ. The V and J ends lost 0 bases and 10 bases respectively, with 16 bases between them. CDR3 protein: CASSLALGRVSSPLHF. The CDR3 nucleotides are TGTGCCAGCAGCTTAGCGCTGGGCAGGGTGAGCTCACCCCTCCACTTT. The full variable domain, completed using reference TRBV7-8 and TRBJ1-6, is GAGVSQSPRYKVAKRGQDVALRCDPISGHVSLFWYQQALGQGPEFLTYFQNEAQLDKSGLPSDRFFAERPEGSVSTLKIQRTQQEDSAVYLCASSLALGRVSSPLHFGNGTRLTVT.

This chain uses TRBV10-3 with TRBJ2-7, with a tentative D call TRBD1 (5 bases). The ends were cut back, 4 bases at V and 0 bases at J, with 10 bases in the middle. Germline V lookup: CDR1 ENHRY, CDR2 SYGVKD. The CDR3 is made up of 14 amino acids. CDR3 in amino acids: CAISARTLSYEQYF. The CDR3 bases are TGTGCCATCAGTGCTCGGACACTCTCCTACGAGCAGTACTTC.

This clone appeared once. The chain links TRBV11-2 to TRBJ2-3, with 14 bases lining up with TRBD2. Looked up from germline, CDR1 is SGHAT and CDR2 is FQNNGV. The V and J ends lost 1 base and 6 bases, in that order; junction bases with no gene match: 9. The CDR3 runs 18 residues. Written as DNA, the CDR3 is TGTGCCAGCAGCTTAGGTGGACTAGCGGGAGGCGGATCCGATACGCAGTATTTT. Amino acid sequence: CASSLGGLAGGGSDTQYF. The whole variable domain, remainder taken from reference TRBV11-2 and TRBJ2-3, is EAGVAQSPRYKIIEKRQSVAFWCNPISGHATLYWYQQILGQGPKLLIQFQNNGVVDDSQLPKDRFSAERLKGVDSTLKIQPAKLEDSAVYLCASSLGGLAGGGSDTQYFGPGTRLTVL.

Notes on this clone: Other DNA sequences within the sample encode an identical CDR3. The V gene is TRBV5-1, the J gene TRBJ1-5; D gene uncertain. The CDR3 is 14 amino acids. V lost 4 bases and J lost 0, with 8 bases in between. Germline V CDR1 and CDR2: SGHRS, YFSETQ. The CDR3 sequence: CASSLGPSNQPQHF. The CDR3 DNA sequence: TGCGCCAGCAGCCTGGGCCCTAGCAATCAGCCCCAGCATTTT.

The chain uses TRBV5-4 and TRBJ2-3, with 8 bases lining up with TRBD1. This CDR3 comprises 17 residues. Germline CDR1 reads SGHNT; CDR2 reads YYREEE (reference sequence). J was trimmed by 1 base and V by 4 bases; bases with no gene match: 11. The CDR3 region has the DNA TGTGCCAGCAGCCACAGACAGGGGACTTGGGGCACAGATACGCAGTATTTT. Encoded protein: CASSHRQGTWGTDTQYF.

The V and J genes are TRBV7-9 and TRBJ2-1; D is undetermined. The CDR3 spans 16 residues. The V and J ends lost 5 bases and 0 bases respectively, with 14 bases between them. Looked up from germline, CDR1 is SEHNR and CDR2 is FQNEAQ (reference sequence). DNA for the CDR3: TGTGCCAGCAGCACCCGCCGGTCTTCCTCCTACAATGAGCAGTTCTTC. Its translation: CASSTRRSSSYNEQFF.

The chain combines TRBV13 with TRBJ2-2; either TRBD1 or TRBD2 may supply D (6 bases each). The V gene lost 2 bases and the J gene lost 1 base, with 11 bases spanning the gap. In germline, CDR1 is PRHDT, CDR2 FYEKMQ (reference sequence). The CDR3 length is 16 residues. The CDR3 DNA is TGTGCCAGCAGCTTATTTGGAGGGGGGAACACCGGGGAGCTGTTTTTT. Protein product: CASSLFGGGNTGELFF.

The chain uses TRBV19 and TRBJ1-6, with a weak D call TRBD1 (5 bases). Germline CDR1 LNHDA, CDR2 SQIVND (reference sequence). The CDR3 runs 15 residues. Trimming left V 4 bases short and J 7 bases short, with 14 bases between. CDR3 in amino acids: CASSRTGTENSPLHF. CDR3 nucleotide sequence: TGTGCCAGTAGTAGAACCGGGACGGAGAATTCACCCCTCCACTTT.

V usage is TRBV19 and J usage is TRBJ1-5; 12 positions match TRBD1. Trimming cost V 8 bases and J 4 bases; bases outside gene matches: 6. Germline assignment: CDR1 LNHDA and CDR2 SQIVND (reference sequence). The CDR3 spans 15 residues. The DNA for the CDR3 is TGTGCCAGTGGCCGGGACAGGGGGCCGAATCAGCCCCAGCATTTT. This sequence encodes CASGRDRGPNQPQHF.

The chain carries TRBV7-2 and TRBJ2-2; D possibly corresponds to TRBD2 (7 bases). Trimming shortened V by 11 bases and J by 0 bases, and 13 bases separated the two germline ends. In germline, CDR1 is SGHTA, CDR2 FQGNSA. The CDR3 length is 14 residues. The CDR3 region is CAGGARANTGELFF. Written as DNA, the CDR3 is TGTGCCGGGGGGGCTCGGGCGAACACCGGGGAGCTGTTTTTT. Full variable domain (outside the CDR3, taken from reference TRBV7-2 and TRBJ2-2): GAGVSQSPSNKVTEKGKDVELRCDPISGHTALYWYRQSLGQGLEFLIYFQGNSAPDKSGLPSDRFSAERTGGSVSTLTIQRTQQEDSAVYLCAGGARANTGELFFGEGSRLTVL.

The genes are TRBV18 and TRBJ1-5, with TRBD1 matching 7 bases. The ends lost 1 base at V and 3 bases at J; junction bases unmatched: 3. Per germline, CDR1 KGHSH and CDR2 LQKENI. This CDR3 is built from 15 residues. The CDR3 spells CASSPRGTDNQPQHF. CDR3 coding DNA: TGTGCCAGCTCACCACGCGGGACAGACAATCAGCCCCAGCATTTT.

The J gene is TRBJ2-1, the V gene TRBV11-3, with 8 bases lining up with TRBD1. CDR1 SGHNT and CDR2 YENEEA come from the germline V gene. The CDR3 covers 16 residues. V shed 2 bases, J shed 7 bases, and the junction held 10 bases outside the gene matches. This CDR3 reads CASSLRTRTGINEQFF. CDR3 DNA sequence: TGTGCCAGCAGCTTACGTACTAGGACAGGGATTAATGAGCAGTTCTTC.

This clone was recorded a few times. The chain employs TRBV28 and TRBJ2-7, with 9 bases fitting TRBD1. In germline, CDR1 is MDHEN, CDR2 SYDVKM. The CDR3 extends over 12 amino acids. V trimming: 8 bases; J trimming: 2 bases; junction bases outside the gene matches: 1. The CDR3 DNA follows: TGTGCCAGCGGGACAGGGCCCTACGAGCAGTACTTC. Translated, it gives CASGTGPYEQYF. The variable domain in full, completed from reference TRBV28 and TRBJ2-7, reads DVKVTQSSRYLVKRTGEKVFLECVQDMDHENMFWYRQDPGLGLRLIYFSYDVKMKEKGDIPEGYSVSREKKERFSLILESASTNQTSMYLCASGTGPYEQYFGPGTRLTVT.

CDR3 amino acids: CASSLEGRGSNQPQHF. For the CDR3, the DNA is TGTGCCAGCAGCTTAGAGGGCAGGGGAAGCAATCAGCCCCAGCATTTT. J is TRBJ1-5 and V is TRBV7-6; the D gene is possibly TRBD1 (6 bases). Trimming took off 1 base at V and 1 base at J, with 11 bases between the two ends. There are 16 residues in the CDR3. Germline V CDR1 and CDR2: SGHVS, FNYEAQ. Together with reference TRBV7-6 and TRBJ1-5, the CDR3 gives the full variable domain: GAGVSQSPRYKVTKRGQDVALRCDPISGHVSLYWYRQALGQGPEFLTYFNYEAQQDKSGLPNDRFSAERPEGSISTLTIQRTEQRDSAMYRCASSLEGRGSNQPQHFGDGTRLSIL.

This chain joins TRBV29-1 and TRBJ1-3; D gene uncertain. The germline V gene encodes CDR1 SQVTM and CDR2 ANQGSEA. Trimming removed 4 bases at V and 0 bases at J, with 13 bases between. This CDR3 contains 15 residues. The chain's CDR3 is CSVGEKAVSGNTIYF. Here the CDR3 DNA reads TGCAGCGTTGGAGAGAAGGCCGTCTCTGGAAACACCATATATTTT.